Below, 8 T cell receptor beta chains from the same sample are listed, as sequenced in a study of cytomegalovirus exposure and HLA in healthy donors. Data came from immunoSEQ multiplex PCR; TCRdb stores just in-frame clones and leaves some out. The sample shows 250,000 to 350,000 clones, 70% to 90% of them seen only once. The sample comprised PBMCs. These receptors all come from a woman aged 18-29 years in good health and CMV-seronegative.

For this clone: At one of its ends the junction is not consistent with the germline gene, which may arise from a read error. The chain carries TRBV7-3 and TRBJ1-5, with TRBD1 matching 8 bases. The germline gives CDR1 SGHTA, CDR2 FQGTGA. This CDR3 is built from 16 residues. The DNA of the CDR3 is TGTGCCAGCAACTTATTCACGTACAGGGGGAATCAGCCCCAGCATTTT. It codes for CASNLFTYRGNQPQHF.

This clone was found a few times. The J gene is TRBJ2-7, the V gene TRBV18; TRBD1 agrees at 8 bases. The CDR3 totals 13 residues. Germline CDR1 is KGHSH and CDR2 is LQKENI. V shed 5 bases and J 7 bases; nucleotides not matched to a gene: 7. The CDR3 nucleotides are TGTGCCAGCTCAGGGACAGGCCTGGGGGAGCAGTACTTC. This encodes CASSGTGLGEQYF.

CDR3 nucleotide sequence: TGTGCCAGCAGCCCAGAACAGCAAAACCAAGAGACCCAGTACTTC. Encoded protein: CASSPEQQNQETQYF. The chain employs TRBV7-9 and TRBJ2-5; no firm D call. This CDR3 is 15 amino acids long. Trimming took 5 bases from V and 0 from J, leaving 13 bases between them. Germline V gene data show CDR1 as SEHNR and CDR2 as FQNEAQ (reference sequence).

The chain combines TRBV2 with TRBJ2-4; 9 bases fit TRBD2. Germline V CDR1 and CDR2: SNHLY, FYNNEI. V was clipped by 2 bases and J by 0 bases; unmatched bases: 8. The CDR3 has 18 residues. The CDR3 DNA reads TGTGCCAGCAGTGAATTCCCTAGCGGGATAGTAGCCAAAAACATTCAGTACTTC. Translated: CASSEFPSGIVAKNIQYF. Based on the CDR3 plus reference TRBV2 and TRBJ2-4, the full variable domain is EPEVTQTPSHQVTQMGQEVILRCVPISNHLYFYWYRQILGQKVEFLVSFYNNEISEKSEIFDDQFSVERPDGSNFTLKIRSTKLEDSAMYFCASSEFPSGIVAKNIQYFGAGTRLSVL.

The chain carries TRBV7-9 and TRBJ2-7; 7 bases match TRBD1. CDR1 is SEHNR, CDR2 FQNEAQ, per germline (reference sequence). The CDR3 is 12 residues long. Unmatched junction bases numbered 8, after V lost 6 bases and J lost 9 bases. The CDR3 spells CASRPTGDAQYF. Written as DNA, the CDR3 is TGTGCCAGCAGACCCACAGGGGACGCGCAGTACTTC.

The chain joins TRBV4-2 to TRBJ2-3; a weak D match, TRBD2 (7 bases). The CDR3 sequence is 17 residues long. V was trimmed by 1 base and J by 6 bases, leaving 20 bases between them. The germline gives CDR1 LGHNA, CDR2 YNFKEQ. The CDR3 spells CASSQGSDGGPWDTQYF. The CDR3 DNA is TGTGCCAGCAGCCAAGGATCGGACGGGGGGCCCTGGGATACGCAGTATTTT.

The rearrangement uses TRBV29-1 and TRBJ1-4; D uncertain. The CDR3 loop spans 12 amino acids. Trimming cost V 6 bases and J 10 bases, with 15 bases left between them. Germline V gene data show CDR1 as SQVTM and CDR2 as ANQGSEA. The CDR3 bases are TGCAGCGTGAACTGGGAGGTCGGAAAACTGTTTTTT. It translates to CSVNWEVGKLFF.

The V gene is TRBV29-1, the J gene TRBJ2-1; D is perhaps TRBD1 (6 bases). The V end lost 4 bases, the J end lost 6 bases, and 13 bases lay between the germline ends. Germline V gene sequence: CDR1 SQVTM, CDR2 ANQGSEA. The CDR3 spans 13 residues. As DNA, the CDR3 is TGCAGCGTTGGGACAGCCAACACCAATGAGCAGTTCTTC. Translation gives CSVGTANTNEQFF.